Presented here are 4 T cell receptor beta chains from one specimen sequenced in a study of OX40 agonist ivuxolimab in advanced cancers. The repertoire was sequenced with immunoSEQ multiplex PCR; TCRdb's copy has only in-frame clones and lacks some. Found here are tens of thousands of clones, less than 85% of them singletons; the top ten hold roughly 8%. Source: CD4+ or CD8+ T cells sorted from blood, taken in a trial of the OX40 agonist ivuxolimab. These receptors were obtained from an adult with an advanced solid tumor such as melanoma, head and neck, liver or kidney cancer.

The chain joins TRBV29-1 to TRBJ2-3; D not resolved. The CDR3 spans 17 residues. CDR1 and CDR2 (germline): SQVTM, ANQGSEA. Deletions cut 5 bases from V and 1 base from J, with 22 bases between. In DNA, the CDR3 is TGCAGCGTTTTCCCAACGCCCGGGCCTGATGGCACAGATACGCAGTATTTT. It yields the protein CSVFPTPGPDGTDTQYF.

V usage is TRBV19 and J usage is TRBJ1-5; maybe TRBD1 (5 bases). This CDR3 spans 15 amino acids. Per germline, CDR1 LNHDA and CDR2 SQIVND (reference sequence). V was pared by 1 base and J by 6 bases, with 13 bases between. CDR3 sequence reads: CASSIGGGMIQPQHF. Here the CDR3 DNA reads TGTGCCAGTAGTATAGGGGGGGGGATGATTCAGCCCCAGCATTTT.

The V gene is TRBV18, the J gene TRBJ2-1; D is unresolved. CDR1 is KGHSH and CDR2 is LQKENI in the germline V gene. The V end was cut by 1 base, the J end by 1 base, with 8 bases between. The CDR3 sequence is 15 residues long. The CDR3 nucleotides read TGTGCCAGCTCACCACGGCAGACGTCCTACAATGAGCAGTTCTTC. It is translated as CASSPRQTSYNEQFF.

This chain links TRBV7-2 with TRBJ1-1; D is uncertain. This CDR3 has 14 amino acids. V was clipped by 7 bases and J by 7 bases, with 19 bases between them. Germline loops: CDR1 SGHTA, CDR2 FQGNSA. The CDR3 DNA reads as TGTGCCAGCACCTTTGGGTTATTCTCCAATGAAGCTTTCTTT. It yields the protein CASTFGLFSNEAFF. The whole variable domain, remainder taken from reference TRBV7-2 and TRBJ1-1, is GAGVSQSPSNKVTEKGKDVELRCDPISGHTALYWYRQSLGQGLEFLIYFQGNSAPDKSGLPSDRFSAERTGGSVSTLTIQRTQQEDSAVYLCASTFGLFSNEAFFGQGTRLTVV.